The clone carrying this T cell receptor beta chain was seen a handful of times. Antigen: not known. Germline V gene lookup returns CDR1 MNHEY and CDR2 SVGEGT. The J segment lost 2 bases and the V segment lost 0 bases, leaving 3 bases of the junction unmatched. The CDR3 runs 16 residues. The data derive from a study of T cell repertoires in cytomegalovirus infection. On the study more broadly: Selection of CMV epitopes for the study included recently identified HLA-C-restricted and well-studied HLA-B-restricted ones.

TCRdb used MiXCR to reprocess the reads, holding one entry per CDR3 protein. Altogether roughly 860,000 distinct CDR3 sequences are present, 30% to 35% being singletons, with the ten largest covering roughly 12%. This TCR was sampled from a human donor in good health (CMV status not recorded). Some clones in this sample may be carry-over from other donors' samples. The sequencing here drew on cultured CD8+ T cells from PBMCs, taken from culture after CMV antigen stimulation. The V call is TRBV6-2 or TRBV6-3, the J call TRBJ2-1; the match to TRBD2 covers 8 bases. The CDR3 coding sequence is TGTGCCAGCAGTTACTCACGGGGGGGCCCCTACAATGAGCAGTTCTTC. As protein: CASSYSRGGPYNEQFF.